The 26 T cell receptor beta chains presented below share a single source sample, sequenced in a study of CXCR3-negative and CXCR3-positive naive CD8 T cells. Carrying UMI labels, the TRB cDNA libraries were prepared through 5' RACE. Each CDR3 protein gets one entry in TCRdb, which reprocessed the 5' RACE reads and gives no DNA. The ten top clones account for more than 0.35%, within a sample of about 110,000 distinct CDR3 sequences. Their target antigens are unknown. Findings of the study overall: More hydrophobic TRB CDR3s occurred in CXCR3-positive than in CXCR3-negative naive cells.

Sequenced material: naive CXCR3+ CD8+ T cells from blood. Subset specified: CD45RO-CCR7+CD27+CD95- naive CD8+ T cells expressing CXCR3 (TNR3+). The source of these receptors is a human donor in good health. Some clones in this sample may be carry-over from other donors' samples.

The V call is TRBV28, the J call TRBJ2-3. The germline V gene has CDR1 MDHEN and CDR2 SYDVKM. The CDR3 contains 16 residues. This CDR3 is CASSSIIHGLGDTQYF.

The chain is built from TRBV7-9 and TRBJ2-5; there is no DNA to check the TCRdb D call of TRBD1. Germline lookup yields CDR1 SEHNR and CDR2 FQNEAQ (reference sequence). CDR3 size: 15 residues. The CDR3 protein is CASSLVTGGQETQYF.

The J gene is TRBJ1-1, the V gene TRBV29-1; TCRdb returns TRBD1, unconfirmable since there is no DNA. This CDR3 contains 14 residues. Germline V CDR1 and CDR2: SQVTM, ANQGSEA. This chain's CDR3 is CSVQTGGPQGEAFF.

The rearrangement links TRBV9 to TRBJ2-1; the TRBD1 assignment by TCRdb is unverifiable without DNA. CDR3 length equals 18 residues. Germline V CDR1 and CDR2: SGDLS, YYNGEE. The CDR3 region is CASSVAAPRGSAGNEQLF.

The CDR3 spells CASWALSAVDTQYF. The chain couples TRBV6-5 to TRBJ2-3; TCRdb's D call, TRBD2, is unchecked because there is no DNA. The CDR3 consists of 14 residues. CDR1 and CDR2 from the germline V gene are MNHEY and SVGAGI.

The chain recombines TRBV28 with TRBJ1-2; the TRBD1 assignment by TCRdb is unverifiable without DNA. The CDR3 runs 14 residues. Germline V gene data show CDR1 as MDHEN and CDR2 as SYDVKM. CDR3 sequence: CASSQQGFRYGYTF.

This chain joins TRBV27 and TRBJ2-7; checking the TCRdb D call of TRBD2 is not possible without DNA. This CDR3 region has 14 residues. CDR1 and CDR2 (germline): MNHEY, SMNVEV (reference sequence). The CDR3 is CASRPGTSYYEQYF.

The chain couples TRBV7-9 to TRBJ2-7; TCRdb gives TRBD1 as the D gene, but with no DNA this cannot be confirmed. The germline gives CDR1 SEHNR, CDR2 FQNEAQ (reference sequence). This CDR3 comprises 16 residues. The CDR3 sequence: CASSSRQADNSYEQYF.

This rearrangement joins TRBV6-1 to TRBJ2-7. The CDR3 extends over 14 amino acids. The germline V gene has CDR1 MNHNS and CDR2 SASEGT. This CDR3 reads CASSEAVMDYEQYF.

The chain links TRBV29-1 to TRBJ2-1; TCRdb calls TRBD2, which cannot be checked without DNA. The CDR3 is 14 amino acids. Germline values: CDR1 SQVTM, CDR2 ANQGSEA. The CDR3 sequence: CSVMGLAGGYEQFF.

The chain carries TRBV14 and TRBJ2-1. The CDR3 covers 15 residues. In germline, CDR1 is SGHDN, CDR2 FVKESK. This chain's CDR3 is CASSTTTEYSYEQYF.

The rearrangement uses TRBV25-1 and TRBJ2-5; TCRdb reports TRBD2, a call that lacks DNA to check it against. The CDR3 runs to 13 residues. Germline V gene sequence: CDR1 MGHDK, CDR2 SYGVNS. The CDR3 loop reads CASSVRQGETQYF.

The chain recombines TRBV5-1 with TRBJ1-5. Germline CDR1 and CDR2: SGHRS and YFSETQ. This CDR3 is 15 amino acids long. CDR3 protein: CASSEGSYSNQPQHF.

V gene TRBV30 combines with J gene TRBJ2-1; TCRdb gives TRBD2 as the D gene, but with no DNA this cannot be confirmed. Germline V gene lookup returns CDR1 GTSNPN and CDR2 SVGIG (reference sequence). This CDR3 has 16 residues. The CDR3 here is CAWSVPLAGGLNEQFF.

The chain links TRBV29-1 to TRBJ1-1. Germline V CDR1 and CDR2: SQVTM, ANQGSEA. The CDR3 loop spans 13 amino acids. The CDR3 region is CSGVVGLNTEAFF.

The V gene is TRBV4-1, the J gene TRBJ2-2; the TCRdb D gene call, TRBD1, has no DNA to confirm it. In germline, CDR1 is MGHRA, CDR2 YSYEKL. CDR3 length: 14 amino acids. The CDR3: CASSRGQGVGELFF.

The chain is built from TRBV19 and TRBJ2-7; TCRdb picks TRBD2, but there is no DNA to check that call. Germline CDR1 LNHDA, CDR2 SQIVND (reference sequence). This CDR3 is 14 amino acids long. CDR3 region: CASSMKAGTYEQYF.

This chain links TRBV27 with TRBJ2-7; TCRdb calls TRBD2, which cannot be checked without DNA. The CDR3 has 15 residues. Germline CDR1 and CDR2: MNHEY and SMNVEV (reference sequence). CDR3 amino acids: CASSLSGPLAYEQYF.

The chain carries TRBV21-1 and TRBJ1-6; the TRBD1 assignment by TCRdb is unverifiable without DNA. TRBV21-1 is marked as a pseudogene. This CDR3 comprises 14 residues. The CDR3 sequence is CASSNCRVESPLHF.

This chain links TRBV29-1 with TRBJ2-1; TCRdb calls TRBD2, which cannot be checked without DNA. Per the germline V gene, CDR1 is SQVTM and CDR2 is ANQGSEA. The CDR3 is 15 amino acids. CDR3: CSVEVVGLADNEQFF.

This sequence joins TRBV29-1 and TRBJ1-2. Germline V gene sequence: CDR1 SQVTM, CDR2 ANQGSEA. The CDR3 is 13 amino acids. CDR3 amino acids: CSVEDVGSYGYTF.

The chain uses TRBV6-5 and TRBJ2-7; TCRdb gives TRBD1 as the D gene, but with no DNA this cannot be confirmed. The CDR3 has 13 residues. The germline V gene has CDR1 MNHEY and CDR2 SVGAGI. CDR3 residues: CASRDRWTYEQYF.

The V and J genes are TRBV3-1 and TRBJ2-7; without DNA, the TCRdb call of TRBD1 cannot be checked. The CDR3 consists of 14 residues. The germline CDR1 and CDR2 sequences are LGHDT and YNNKEL (reference sequence). This CDR3 reads CASSSGPGSYEQYF.

The chain has TRBV18 and TRBJ2-7. Germline V gives CDR1 KGHSH, CDR2 LQKENI. The CDR3 extends over 16 amino acids. The CDR3 region is CASSPRGDNPFYEQYF.

The chain links TRBV28 to TRBJ2-2; no DNA is available, so the TRBD1 call from TCRdb remains unchecked. CDR1 MDHEN and CDR2 SYDVKM come from the germline V gene. The CDR3 is made up of 15 amino acids. The CDR3 sequence is CASSLGGLHTGELFF.

The rearrangement links TRBV29-1 to TRBJ2-1; with no DNA, the TCRdb D assignment of TRBD1 cannot be verified. Germline V gene sequence: CDR1 SQVTM, CDR2 ANQGSEA. This CDR3 spans 14 amino acids. The CDR3 here is CSVEVPGQNNEQFF.